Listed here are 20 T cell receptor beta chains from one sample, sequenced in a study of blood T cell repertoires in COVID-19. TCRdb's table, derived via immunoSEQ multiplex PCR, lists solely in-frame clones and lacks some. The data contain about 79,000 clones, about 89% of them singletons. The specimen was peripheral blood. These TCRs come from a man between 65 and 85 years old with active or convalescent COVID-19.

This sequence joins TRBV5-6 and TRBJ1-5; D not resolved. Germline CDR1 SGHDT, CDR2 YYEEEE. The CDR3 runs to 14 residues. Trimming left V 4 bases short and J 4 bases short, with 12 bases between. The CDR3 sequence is CASSPDGRNQPQHF. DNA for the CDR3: TGTGCCAGCAGCCCGGACGGGAGGAATCAGCCCCAGCATTTT.

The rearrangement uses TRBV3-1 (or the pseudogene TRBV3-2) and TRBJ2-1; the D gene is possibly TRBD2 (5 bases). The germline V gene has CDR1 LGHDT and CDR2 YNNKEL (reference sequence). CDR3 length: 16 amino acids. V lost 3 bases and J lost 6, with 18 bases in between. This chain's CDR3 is CASSQATTKRSNEQFF. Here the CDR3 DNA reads TGTGCCAGCAGCCAGGCGACGACCAAGCGGAGCAATGAGCAGTTCTTC.

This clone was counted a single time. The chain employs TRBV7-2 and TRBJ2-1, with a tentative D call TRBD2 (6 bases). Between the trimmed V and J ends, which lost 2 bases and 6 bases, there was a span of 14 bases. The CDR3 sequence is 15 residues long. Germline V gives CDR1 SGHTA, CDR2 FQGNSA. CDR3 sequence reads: CASSLNAGRGNEQFF. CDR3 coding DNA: TGTGCCAGCAGCTTAAACGCCGGGAGAGGCAATGAGCAGTTCTTC.

The CDR3 DNA reads as TGTGCCAGCAGTGAAGTTCAGGGTACTGAAGCTTTCTTT. This encodes CASSEVQGTEAFF. The chain joins TRBV2 to TRBJ1-1; the D gene is possibly TRBD1 (5 bases). V lost 1 base and J lost 5, with 8 bases in between. This CDR3 has 13 amino acids. CDR1 is SNHLY, CDR2 FYNNEI, per germline.

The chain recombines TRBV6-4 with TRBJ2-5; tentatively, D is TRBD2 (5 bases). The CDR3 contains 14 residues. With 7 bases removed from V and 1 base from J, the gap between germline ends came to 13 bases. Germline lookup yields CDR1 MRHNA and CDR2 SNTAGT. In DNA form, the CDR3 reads TGTGCCAGCATAGAGGCCCGGGGCCAAGAGACCCAGTACTTC. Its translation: CASIEARGQETQYF.

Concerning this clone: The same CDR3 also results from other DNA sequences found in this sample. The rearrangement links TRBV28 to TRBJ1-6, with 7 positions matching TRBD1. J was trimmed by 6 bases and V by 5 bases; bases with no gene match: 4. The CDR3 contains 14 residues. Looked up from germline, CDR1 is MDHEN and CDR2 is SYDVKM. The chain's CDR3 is CASSPGGSNSPLHF. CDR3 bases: TGTGCCAGCAGTCCAGGGGGAAGTAATTCACCCCTCCACTTT.

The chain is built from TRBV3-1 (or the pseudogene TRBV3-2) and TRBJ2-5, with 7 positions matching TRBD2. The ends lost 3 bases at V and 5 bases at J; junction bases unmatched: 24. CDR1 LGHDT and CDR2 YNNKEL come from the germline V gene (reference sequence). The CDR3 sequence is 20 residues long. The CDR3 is CASSQWGNPDSRGVGETQYF. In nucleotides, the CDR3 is TGTGCCAGCAGCCAGTGGGGGAACCCGGACTCCCGGGGGGTTGGGGAGACCCAGTACTTC.

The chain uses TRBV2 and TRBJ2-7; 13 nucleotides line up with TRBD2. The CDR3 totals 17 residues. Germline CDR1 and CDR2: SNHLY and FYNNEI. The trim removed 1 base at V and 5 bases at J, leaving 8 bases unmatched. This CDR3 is CASSEVLLAGGPDEQYF. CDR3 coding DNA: TGTGCCAGCAGTGAAGTCCTACTAGCGGGAGGGCCGGACGAGCAGTACTTC.

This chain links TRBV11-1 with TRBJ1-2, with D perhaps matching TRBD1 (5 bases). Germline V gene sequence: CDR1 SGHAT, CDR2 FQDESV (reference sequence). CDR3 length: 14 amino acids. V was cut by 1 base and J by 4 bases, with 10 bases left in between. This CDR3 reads CASSLVSGAYGYTF. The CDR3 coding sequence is TGTGCCAGCAGCTTAGTCTCTGGGGCCTATGGCTACACCTTC.

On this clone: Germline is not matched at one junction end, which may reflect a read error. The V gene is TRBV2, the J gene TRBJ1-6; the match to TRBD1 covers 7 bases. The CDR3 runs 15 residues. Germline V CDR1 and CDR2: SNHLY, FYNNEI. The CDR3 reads CASREATGSNSPLHF. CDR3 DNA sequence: TGTGCCAGCAGGGAAGCGACAGGGAGCAATTCACCCCTCCACTTT.

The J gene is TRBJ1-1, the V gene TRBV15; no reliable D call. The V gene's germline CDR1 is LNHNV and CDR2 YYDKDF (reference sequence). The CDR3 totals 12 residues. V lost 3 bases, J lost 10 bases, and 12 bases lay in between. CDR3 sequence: CATSRLLRPAFF. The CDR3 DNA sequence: TGTGCCACCAGCAGGCTACTACGCCCAGCTTTCTTT.

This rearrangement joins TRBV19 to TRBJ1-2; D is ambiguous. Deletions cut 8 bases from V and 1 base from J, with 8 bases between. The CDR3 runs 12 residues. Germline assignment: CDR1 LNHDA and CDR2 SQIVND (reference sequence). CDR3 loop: CASERGNYGYTF. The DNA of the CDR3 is TGTGCCAGTGAACGGGGTAACTATGGCTACACCTTC. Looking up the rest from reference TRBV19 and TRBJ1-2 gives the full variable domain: DGGITQSPKYLFRKEGQNVTLSCEQNLNHDAMYWYRQDPGQGLRLIYYSQIVNDFQKGDIAEGYSVSREKKESFPLTVTSAQKNPTAFYLCASERGNYGYTFGSGTRLTVV.

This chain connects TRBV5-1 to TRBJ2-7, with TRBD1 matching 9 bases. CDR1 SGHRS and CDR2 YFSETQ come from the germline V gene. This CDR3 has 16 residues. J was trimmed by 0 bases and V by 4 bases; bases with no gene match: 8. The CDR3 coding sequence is TGCGCCAGCAGCACAGCCGGGACAGGGAGCTCCTACGAGCAGTACTTC. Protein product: CASSTAGTGSSYEQYF.

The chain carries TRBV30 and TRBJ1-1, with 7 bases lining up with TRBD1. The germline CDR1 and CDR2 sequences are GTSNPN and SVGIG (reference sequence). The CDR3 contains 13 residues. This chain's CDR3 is CASVTGSNTEAFF. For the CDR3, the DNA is TGTGCTTCCGTGACAGGGTCGAACACTGAAGCTTTCTTT. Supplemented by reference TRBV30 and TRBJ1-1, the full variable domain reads SQTIHQWPATLVQPVGSPLSLECTVEGTSNPNLYWYRQAAGRGLQLLFYSVGIGQISSEVPQNLSASRPQDRQFILSSKKLLLSDSGFYLCASVTGSNTEAFFGQGTRLTVV.

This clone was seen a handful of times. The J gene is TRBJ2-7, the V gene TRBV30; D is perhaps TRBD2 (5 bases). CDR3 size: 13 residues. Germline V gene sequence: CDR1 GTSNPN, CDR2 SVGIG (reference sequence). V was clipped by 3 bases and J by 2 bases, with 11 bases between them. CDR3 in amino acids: CAWSGNSPYEQYF. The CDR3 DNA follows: TGTGCCTGGAGCGGGAATTCCCCCTACGAGCAGTACTTC.

CDR3: CATSDLGQASGASTDTQYF. The CDR3 DNA sequence: TGTGCCACCAGTGATTTGGGGCAGGCTAGCGGAGCCAGCACAGATACGCAGTATTTT. J is TRBJ2-3 and V is TRBV24-1; 7 nucleotides match TRBD2. The germline gives CDR1 KGHDR, CDR2 SFDVKD. The V segment lost 0 bases and the J segment 0 bases; nucleotides outside the gene matches: 11. This CDR3 region has 19 residues.

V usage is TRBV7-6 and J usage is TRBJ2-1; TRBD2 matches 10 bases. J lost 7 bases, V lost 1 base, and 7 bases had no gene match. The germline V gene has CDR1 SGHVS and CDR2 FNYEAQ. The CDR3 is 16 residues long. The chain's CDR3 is CASSLGASGSYNEQFF. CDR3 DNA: TGTGCCAGCAGCTTAGGGGCTAGCGGGAGTTATAATGAGCAGTTCTTC.

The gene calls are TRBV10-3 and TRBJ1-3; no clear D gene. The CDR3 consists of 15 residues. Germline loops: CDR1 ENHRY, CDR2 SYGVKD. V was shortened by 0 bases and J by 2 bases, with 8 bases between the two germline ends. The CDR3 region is CAISESVGAGNTIYF. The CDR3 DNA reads TGTGCCATCAGTGAGTCAGTGGGCGCTGGAAACACCATATATTTT.

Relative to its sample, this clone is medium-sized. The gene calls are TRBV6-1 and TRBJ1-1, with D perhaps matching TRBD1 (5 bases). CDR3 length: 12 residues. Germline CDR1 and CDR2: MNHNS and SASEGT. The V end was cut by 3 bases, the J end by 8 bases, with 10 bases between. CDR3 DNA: TGTGCCAGCAGTGAGTGGACACGAGAAGCTTTCTTT. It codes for CASSEWTREAFF.

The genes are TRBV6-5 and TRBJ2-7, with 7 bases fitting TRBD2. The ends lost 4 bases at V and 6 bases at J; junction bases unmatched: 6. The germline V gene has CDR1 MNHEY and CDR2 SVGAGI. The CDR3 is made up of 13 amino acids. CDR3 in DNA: TGTGCCAGCAGTTGGGGAGGGACGGGCGAGCAGTACTTC. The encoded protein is CASSWGGTGEQYF.